The rows below give T cell receptor beta chains drawn from one sample of a study of response to subunit inactivated influenza vaccine. TCRdb reprocessed the RT-PCR reads via MiXCR and lists one record per CDR3 protein. The sample lists about 520,000 distinct CDR3 sequences, over 25% occurring once. The material sequenced was CD4+ T cells sorted from PBMCs, taken 5 days after vaccination. The receptors stem from a man in his fifties who received an inactivated influenza vaccine. Each CDR3 is given with its conserved first and last residue. D genes are given only for firm matches. Only some rows state a clone size, as once, few, many or a class for expanded clones.

TRBJ2-3	TRBD2	TRBV12-3/TRBV12-4	few	TGTGCCAGCAGTTTCTCTAGCGGGGGCGATACGCAGTATTTT	CASSFSSGGDTQYF
TRBJ1-1	.	TRBV5-1	many	TGTGCCAGCAGCTTAGGTATGAACACTGAAGCTTTCTTT	CASSLGMNTEAFF
TRBJ1-2	TRBD1	TRBV12-3/TRBV12-4	few	TGTGCCAGCAGCGCCCCTTACAGGGGATCTAACTATGGCTACACCTTC	CASSAPYRGSNYGYTF
TRBJ2-6	TRBD2	TRBV6-2/TRBV6-3	.	TGTGCCAGCAGTACACGACTAGCGGGATCCTGGAGGCGGTCTGGGGCCAACGTCCTGACTTTC	CASSTRLAGSWRRSGANVLTF
TRBJ2-3	.	TRBV7-2	.	TGTGCCAGCAGCTTAATGTACCCTCCTAGCACAGATACGCAGTATTTT	CASSLMYPPSTDTQYF
TRBJ2-3	.	TRBV10-3	.	TGTGCCATCAGGCGGACAACTAGCACAGATACGCAGTATTTT	CAIRRTTSTDTQYF
TRBJ2-7	TRBD2	TRBV4-2	.	TGTGCCAGCAGCCAAGCGGCGACTAGCGGAACCTACGAGCAGTACTTC	CASSQAATSGTYEQYF
TRBJ1-1	.	TRBV3-1	.	TGTGCCAGCAGCCAGTACACTGAAGCTTTCTTT	CASSQYTEAFF
TRBJ1-2	.	TRBV4-1	.	TGCGCCAGCAGCCAAGTAGGGCTCGGCTACACCTTC	CASSQVGLGYTF
TRBJ2-7	TRBD1	TRBV7-7	.	TGTGCTAGCAGCTTAGCGGCTGGGGGACAGGGTACCGAGCAGTCCTTC	CASSLAAGGQGTEQSF
TRBJ2-3	.	TRBV21-1	.	TGTGCCAGCAGCAAAGGTCGGGCAGATACGCAGTATTTT	CASSKGRADTQYF
TRBJ2-3	TRBD2	TRBV10-3	few	TGTGCCATCAGCACGACTAGCGGGATAAGCACAGATACGCAGTATTTT	CAISTTSGISTDTQYF
TRBJ2-1	TRBD1	TRBV2	few	TGTGCCAGCATGCCGGGACAGGGCTCCTACAATGAGCAGTTCTTC	CASMPGQGSYNEQFF
TRBJ1-2	.	TRBV20-1	few	TGCAGTGCTGACACAGGGCTTTTCTATGGCTACACCTTC	CSADTGLFYGYTF
TRBJ2-5	.	TRBV27	many	TGCGCCAGCAGCTCGGCGTACCAAGAGACCCAGTACTTC	CASSSAYQETQYF
TRBJ2-7	TRBD2	TRBV18	.	TGTGCCAGCTCACGAGCTACCCCCGGGACTAGTGCAACCTACGAGCAGTACTTC	CASSRATPGTSATYEQYF
TRBJ2-1	.	TRBV7-8	.	TGTGCCAGCAGCGGCAAGCGGATCGGCTCCTACAATGAGCAGTTCTTC	CASSGKRIGSYNEQFF
TRBJ2-7	.	TRBV14	.	TGTGCCAGCAGCCCCCAGGCGTCAGAAAACTCCTACGAGCAGTACTTC	CASSPQASENSYEQYF
TRBJ1-6	.	TRBV2	few	TGTGCCAGCAGCCGCACTAATTCACCCCTCCACTTT	CASSRTNSPLHF
TRBJ2-3	.	TRBV24-1	many	TGTGCCACCATGCGGGACGGGGATACGCAGTATTTT	CATMRDGDTQYF
TRBJ1-3	TRBD1	TRBV6-1	few	TGTGCTTACCGGGACAGCTCTGGAAACACCATATATTTT	CAYRDSSGNTIYF
TRBJ2-7	TRBD2	TRBV6-2/TRBV6-3	.	TGTGCCAGCAGACGGACTAGCGAGACCTCCTACGAGCAGTACTTC	CASRRTSETSYEQYF
TRBJ2-2	TRBD1	TRBV5-1	few	TGCGCCAGCAGCTTGGCGGGACAGAATGAATGGGGGGAGCTGTTTTTT	CASSLAGQNEWGELFF
TRBJ1-1	.	TRBV19	few	TGTGCCAGTAGTATCCTCCAGGGTCGAGGACCTAACACTGAAGCTTTCTTT	CASSILQGRGPNTEAFF
TRBJ2-1	TRBD2	TRBV4-2	.	TGTGCCAGCAGCCCCTTAGCGGGCGGGGATGAGCAGTTCTTC	CASSPLAGGDEQFF
TRBJ2-1	.	TRBV7-2	once	TGTGCCAGCAGCTTAGCGTTTGAGGGCAATGAGCAGTTCTTC	CASSLAFEGNEQFF
TRBJ1-2	.	TRBV20-1	many	TGCAGTGCTAGAGATCCCGGGACTCCCGAGGGCTACACCTTC	CSARDPGTPEGYTF
TRBJ2-1	TRBD2	TRBV20-1	few	TGCAGTGCTAGGCGGCTAGCGGGAGTGGGTGAGCAGTTCTTC	CSARRLAGVGEQFF
TRBJ2-5	TRBD2	TRBV20-1	few	TGCAGTGCTAGATATCGGCTAGCGGGGGGGCCATCGGGATGGACCCAGTACTTC	CSARYRLAGGPSGWTQYF
TRBJ2-5	TRBD2	TRBV2	few	TGTGCCAGCAGGGAACTAGCGGGGGGGGGGACCCAGTACTTC	CASRELAGGGTQYF
TRBJ2-1	.	TRBV7-2	many	TGTGCCAGCAGCTCCTCCGGGACTGAATACTACAATGAGCAGTTCTTC	CASSSSGTEYYNEQFF
TRBJ2-5	.	TRBV14	few	TGTGCCAGCAGCCAGGGAGCAGGTCGGGAGACCCAGTACTTC	CASSQGAGRETQYF
TRBJ1-1	TRBD1	TRBV6-5	many	TGTGCCAGCAGTTCTTATCGACAGGGTCGGGTGAACACTGAAGCTTTCTTT	CASSSYRQGRVNTEAFF
TRBJ2-7	TRBD2	TRBV20-1	.	TGCAGTGCTACTAGCGGGCTCTTCTACGAGCAGTACTTC	CSATSGLFYEQYF
TRBJ2-3	.	TRBV10-3	few	TGTGCCGTACAGGGAAACACAGATACGCAGTATTTT	CAVQGNTDTQYF
TRBJ1-6	.	TRBV12-3/TRBV12-4	few	TGTGCCAGCAGCTTTTTTGATAATTCACCCCTCCACTTT	CASSFFDNSPLHF
TRBJ1-1	.	TRBV27	.	TGTGCCAGCAGTTCGGGACTGGGGAACACTGAAGCTTTCTTT	CASSSGLGNTEAFF
TRBJ2-2	.	TRBV27	few	TGTGCCAGTCTAGACAGGCCGAACACCGGGGAGCTGTTTTTT	CASLDRPNTGELFF
TRBJ2-2	TRBD1	TRBV20-1	few	TGCAGTGCCACCCCGGGACAGGGGAGTACCGGGGAGCTGTTTTTT	CSATPGQGSTGELFF
TRBJ2-2	.	TRBV7-8	few	TGTGCCAGTCGGACCGAGGGGTTGACCGGGGAGCTGTTTTTT	CASRTEGLTGELFF
TRBJ2-1	TRBD2	TRBV20-1	few	TGCAGTGCCCCTAGCGGGGATTACAATGAGCAGTTCTTC	CSAPSGDYNEQFF
TRBJ1-5	.	TRBV7-2	few	TGTGCCAGCAGCTTGGGGGACACCATCTCGGGCAATCAGCCCCAGCATTTT	CASSLGDTISGNQPQHF
TRBJ1-2	.	TRBV12-3/TRBV12-4	few	TGTGCCAGCAGTTTCCCCAATAACTATGGCTACACCTTC	CASSFPNNYGYTF
TRBJ1-5	.	TRBV7-2	.	TGTGCCAGCAGCTTAGTCGGCAGGGTCAGCAATCAGCCCCAGCATTTT	CASSLVGRVSNQPQHF
TRBJ2-7	TRBD2	TRBV12-3/TRBV12-4	few	TGTGCCAGCAGTCCAAGACGGGAGGGGAATGGGGAGCAGTACTTC	CASSPRREGNGEQYF
TRBJ2-1	.	TRBV20-1	few	TGCAGTGCTAGAGATAAAAGTCCAGCGGATGAGCAGTTCTTC	CSARDKSPADEQFF
TRBJ1-6	TRBD1	TRBV20-1	.	TGCAGTGCTAGAGTCCTACAGGGGGCAGGCTCACCCCTCCACTTT	CSARVLQGAGSPLHF
TRBJ1-2	.	TRBV11-2	.	TGTGCCAGCAGCTTAGATCTAGGGACGACAAGCTATGGCTACACCTTC	CASSLDLGTTSYGYTF
TRBJ1-4	TRBD1	TRBV12-3/TRBV12-4	.	TGTGCCAGCACCACCACAGGGGGTAATGAAAAACTGTTTTTT	CASTTTGGNEKLFF
TRBJ2-1	TRBD1	TRBV12-3/TRBV12-4	few	TGTGCCAGCACCGGACAGGGGGCTTGGAATGAGCAGTTCTTC	CASTGQGAWNEQFF
TRBJ2-7	.	TRBV28	.	TGTGCCAGCAGCCGTGGACTCCCCCGTTACTTC	CASSRGLPRYF
TRBJ1-5	.	TRBV10-1	.	TGCGCCAGCAGCGATGACCGGACTCAGCCCCAGCATTTT	CASSDDRTQPQHF
TRBJ2-5	TRBD2	TRBV25-1	many	TGTGCCAGCAGTGATGCGAGCGGGAGAGCGGAGACCCAGTACTTC	CASSDASGRAETQYF